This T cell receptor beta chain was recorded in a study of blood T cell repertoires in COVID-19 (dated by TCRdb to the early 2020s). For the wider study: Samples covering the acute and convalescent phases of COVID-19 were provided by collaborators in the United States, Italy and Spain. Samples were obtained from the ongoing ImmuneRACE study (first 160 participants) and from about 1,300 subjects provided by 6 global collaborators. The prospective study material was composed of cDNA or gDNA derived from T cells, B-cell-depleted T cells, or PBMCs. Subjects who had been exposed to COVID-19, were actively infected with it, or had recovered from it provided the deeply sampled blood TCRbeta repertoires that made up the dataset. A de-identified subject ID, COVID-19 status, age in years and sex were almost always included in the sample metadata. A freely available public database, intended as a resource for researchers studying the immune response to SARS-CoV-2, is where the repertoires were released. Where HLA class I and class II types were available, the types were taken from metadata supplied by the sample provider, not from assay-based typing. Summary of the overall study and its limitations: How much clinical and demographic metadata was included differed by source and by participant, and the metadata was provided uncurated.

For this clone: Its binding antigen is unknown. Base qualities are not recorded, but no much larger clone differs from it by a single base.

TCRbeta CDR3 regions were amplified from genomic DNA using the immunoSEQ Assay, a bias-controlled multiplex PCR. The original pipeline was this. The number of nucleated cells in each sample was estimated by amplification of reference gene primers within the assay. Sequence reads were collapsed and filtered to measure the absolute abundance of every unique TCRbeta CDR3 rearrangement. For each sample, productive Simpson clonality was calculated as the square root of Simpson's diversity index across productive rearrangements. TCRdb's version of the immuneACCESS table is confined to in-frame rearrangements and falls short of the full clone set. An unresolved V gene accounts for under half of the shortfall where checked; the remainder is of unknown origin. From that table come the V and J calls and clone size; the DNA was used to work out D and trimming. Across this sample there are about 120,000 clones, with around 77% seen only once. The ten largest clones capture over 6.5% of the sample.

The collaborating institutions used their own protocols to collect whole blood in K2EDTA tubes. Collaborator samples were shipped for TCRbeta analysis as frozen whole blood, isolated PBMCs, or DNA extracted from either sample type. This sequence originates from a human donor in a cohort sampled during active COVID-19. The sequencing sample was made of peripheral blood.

Here is the DNA: TGTGCTAGTGCCCCCGAGAATTCACCCCTCCACTTT. Translation gives CASAPENSPLHF. The V and J genes are TRBV12-5 and TRBJ1-6; no D segment can be confidently identified. The CDR1 and CDR2 encoded by the germline V gene are LGHNT and FRNRAP. V loses 7 bases of germline sequence and J loses 7 bases, and the interval between the two ends is 8 bases. Reading from cysteine to phenylalanine, the CDR3 counts 12 amino acids. The DNA shown is the 36-base CDR3, in frame from base 1.